The TCR beta chain under discussion was sequenced for a study of blood T cell repertoires in COVID-19. Study-level background: Material from acute and convalescent COVID-19 was sourced from the United States, Italy and Spain.

From germline, CDR1 is SGHTA and CDR2 FQGTGA. V lost 5 bases, J lost 4 bases, and 5 bases stayed unmatched. The CDR3 contains 14 residues. Clones were read by immunoSEQ multiplex PCR, and TCRdb kept only the in-frame ones, dropping some. This sample carries approximately 290,000 clones, over 75% of them seen once, and the ten largest clones take 0.7% to 0.9%. This receptor was taken from a human donor with COVID-19, enrolled during active disease. The donor label of this sample is uncertain. V and J are TRBV7-3 and TRBJ2-1, with TRBD2 identical over 7 bases. Sequenced: peripheral blood. CDR3 loop: CASSAAGEYNEQFF. The CDR3 DNA reads TGTGCCAGCAGCGCCGCGGGGGAGTACAATGAGCAGTTCTTC.